The sequence of this T cell receptor (beta chain) was determined in a study of blood T cells in healthy people across ages. As for the study in general: Template switching picked up about one barcoded beta molecule for each two T cells.

Every sample yielded at least 6.5 million isolated PBMCs. Through a sample-barcoded 5' primer and a J-beta primer mix, a second PCR was run for about 6 to 11 cycles. A single record per CDR3 protein comes from TCRdb applying MiXCR to the 5' RACE reads. Of about 780,000 distinct CDR3 sequences listed, roughly 46% are singletons. The CDR3 runs 12 residues. Germline loops: CDR1 DFQATT, CDR2 SNEGSKA (reference sequence). The receptor comes from an elderly man in good health. Source material: blood. V and J are TRBV20-1 and TRBJ2-7, with D maybe TRBD2 (5 bases). The end of the DNA fits TRBJ2-5 better, so the J call may be wrong. The CDR3 reads CSVKTGGETQYF. The CDR3 nucleotides are TGCAGTGTTAAGACCGGCGGGGAGACCCAGTACTTC.